The next 30 T cell receptor beta chains were all read from a single sample in a study of shared T cell receptors in the human thymus. This table comes from immunoSEQ multiplex PCR, and its TCRdb copy is limited to in-frame clones, with some not included. The sample shows 500,000 to 850,000 clones, about 87% of them seen only once. This same sample was also part of a study on human thymus T cells.

Sequences were obtained from thymocytes. Receptors originate from a boy younger than two with a congenital heart defect.

This chain links TRBV28 with TRBJ2-5, with 8 bases aligning to TRBD2. CDR3 length: 16 residues. Unmatched junction bases numbered 14, after V lost 7 bases and J lost 4 bases. Germline CDR1 MDHEN, CDR2 SYDVKM. CDR3 coding DNA: TGTGCCAGCAAAAATCCCTCCTGGAGCGGGGGAGAGACCCAGTACTTC. This sequence encodes CASKNPSWSGGETQYF.

The J gene is TRBJ2-5, the V gene TRBV4-1; 10 bases match TRBD2. Trimming at V came to 6 bases and at J to 3 bases, leaving 16 bases not matched to a gene. Germline CDR1 and CDR2: MGHRA and YSYEKL. The CDR3 sequence is 18 residues long. The CDR3 reads CASRPWFSFSGGKETQYF. The CDR3 DNA sequence: TGCGCCAGCAGACCCTGGTTTTCATTTAGCGGGGGGAAAGAGACCCAGTACTTC.

The chain has TRBV27 and TRBJ1-1, with D possibly being TRBD1 (6 bases). The CDR3 is 15 amino acids. Germline V CDR1 and CDR2: MNHEY, SMNVEV (reference sequence). V lost 5 bases and J lost 0, with 13 bases in between. CDR3 bases: TGTGCCAGCAGTCATCGGGGACACATGAACACTGAAGCTTTCTTT. It encodes CASSHRGHMNTEAFF.

V and J are TRBV4-2 and TRBJ1-4, with TRBD1 as a possible D gene (6 bases). Trimming removed 3 bases from V and 4 bases from J, with 18 bases in between. Germline CDR1 reads LGHNA; CDR2 reads YNFKEQ. CDR3 size: 17 residues. CDR3 in DNA: TGTGCCAGCAGCCAGGAAGGCCCGGGACATATTAATGAAAAACTGTTTTTT. It translates to CASSQEGPGHINEKLFF.

The chain joins TRBV5-4 to TRBJ2-1, with TRBD2 matching 12 bases. The CDR3 spans 17 residues. The J segment lost 6 bases and the V segment lost 4 bases, leaving 11 bases of the junction unmatched. Germline CDR1 SGHNT, CDR2 YYREEE (reference sequence). Here the CDR3 DNA reads TGTGCCAGCAGCCGACGACTAGCGGGAGCCCCCCCCAATGAGCAGTTCTTC. Encoded protein: CASSRRLAGAPPNEQFF.

The V call is TRBV11-2, the J call TRBJ1-4, with TRBD1 as a possible D gene (6 bases). The ends were cut back, 4 bases at V and 8 bases at J, with 14 bases in the middle. The CDR3 spans 14 residues. The germline V gene has CDR1 SGHAT and CDR2 FQNNGV. The CDR3 reads CASSSTGLLEKLFF. The CDR3 DNA follows: TGTGCCAGCAGCTCAACAGGGTTGTTGGAAAAACTGTTTTTT.

This chain joins TRBV28 and TRBJ2-7; D is perhaps TRBD2 (5 bases). V was pared by 1 base and J by 7 bases, with 17 bases between. The CDR3 length is 15 residues. Germline V lookup: CDR1 MDHEN, CDR2 SYDVKM. CDR3 nucleotides: TGTGCCAGCAGTTTATTCCGGGGAGAAGAGGAAGAGCAGTACTTC. Translation gives CASSLFRGEEEEQYF.

The chain joins TRBV4-3 to TRBJ2-1; the match to TRBD2 covers 11 bases. This CDR3 has 17 residues. V lost 2 bases, J lost 6 bases, and 9 bases stayed unmatched. The germline gives CDR1 LGHNA, CDR2 YSLEER. CDR3 sequence reads: CASSQPKLAGARNEQFF. The CDR3 region has the DNA TGCGCCAGCAGCCAACCGAAACTAGCGGGGGCCCGCAATGAGCAGTTCTTC.

The chain recombines TRBV5-1 with TRBJ2-7; 10 positions match TRBD1. Germline V CDR1 and CDR2: SGHRS, YFSETQ. V lost 4 bases and J lost 2; bases outside the gene matches: 12. This CDR3 has 17 residues. CDR3 residues: CASSEDRGMVHTYEQYF. The CDR3 coding sequence is TGCGCCAGCAGCGAGGACAGGGGGATGGTTCATACCTACGAGCAGTACTTC.

This clone was seen only a few times. J is TRBJ2-1 and V is TRBV18; 13 bases align to TRBD2. The germline gives CDR1 KGHSH, CDR2 LQKENI. The CDR3 is 17 amino acids. V trimming: 3 bases; J trimming: 8 bases; junction bases outside the gene matches: 10. The CDR3 loop reads CASSPAGTSGVFDEQFF. The CDR3 nucleotides read TGTGCCAGCTCACCGGCCGGGACTAGCGGGGTTTTTGATGAGCAGTTCTTC.

This clone came up once. The genes are TRBV9 and TRBJ2-6; D ambiguous. This CDR3 has 17 residues. Trimming cost V 1 base and J 0 bases, with 11 bases left between them. Germline-derived CDR1 and CDR2 are SGDLS and YYNGEE. The CDR3 coding sequence is TGTGCCAGCAGCGTACGGCGAAGACACTCTGGGGCCAACGTCCTGACTTTC. This encodes CASSVRRRHSGANVLTF.

V usage is TRBV27 and J usage is TRBJ2-7; 9 bases map to TRBD2. From germline, CDR1 is MNHEY and CDR2 SMNVEV (reference sequence). V gave up 4 bases and J gave up 1 base; unmatched junction bases: 14. The CDR3 has 18 amino acids. CDR3 in DNA: TGTGCCAGCAGTTGGGCAGGGATAGCGCGGGAGGGATCCTACGAGCAGTACTTC. Residues: CASSWAGIAREGSYEQYF.

V gene TRBV14 combines with J gene TRBJ2-5; 10 bases agree with TRBD1. CDR3 length equals 15 residues. After removal of 3 bases from V and 1 base from J, the junction contained 2 bases not matched to a gene. The germline gives CDR1 SGHDN, CDR2 FVKESK. DNA for the CDR3: TGTGCCAGCAGCCAGGGGACAGGGGTCCAAGAGACCCAGTACTTC. This codes for CASSQGTGVQETQYF.

This clone was observed once. This chain connects TRBV20-1 to TRBJ2-3, with a tentative D call TRBD2 (5 bases). The CDR3 sequence is 11 residues long. V lost 3 bases and J lost 13, with 14 bases in between. Per the germline V gene, CDR1 is DFQATT and CDR2 is SNEGSKA (reference sequence). CDR3 nucleotide sequence: TGCAGTGCTAGTGGGCTAGAGGGAGAGTATTTT. This encodes CSASGLEGEYF.

This clone has just a few counts. This chain uses TRBV29-1 with TRBJ1-1; D may be TRBD1 (6 bases). This CDR3 region has 10 residues. Germline assignment: CDR1 SQVTM and CDR2 ANQGSEA. V lost 6 bases, J lost 11 bases, and 13 bases lay in between. The CDR3 spells CSVYRETAFF. The DNA of the CDR3 is TGCAGCGTGTACAGGGAGACGGCTTTCTTT.

The chain recombines TRBV7-9 with TRBJ2-3; D remains ambiguous. The CDR3 covers 16 residues. Trimming removed 3 bases from V and 3 bases from J, with 16 bases in between. Per germline, CDR1 SEHNR and CDR2 FQNEAQ (reference sequence). CDR3 protein: CASSFGGVSFTDTQYF. The CDR3 DNA sequence: TGTGCCAGCAGCTTTGGTGGAGTTTCTTTTACAGATACGCAGTATTTT. The complete variable domain, with remaining parts taken from reference TRBV7-9 and TRBJ2-3, reads DTGVSQNPRHKITKRGQNVTFRCDPISEHNRLYWYRQTLGQGPEFLTYFQNEAQLEKSRLLSDRFSAERPKGSFSTLEIQRTEQGDSAMYLCASSFGGVSFTDTQYFGPGTRLTVL.

As concerns this clone: Other DNA sequences in the sample encode the same CDR3. The chain combines TRBV20-1 with TRBJ1-4; no clear D gene. The V gene lost 1 base and the J gene lost 8 bases, with 5 bases spanning the gap. The CDR3 runs 11 residues. Germline assignment: CDR1 DFQATT and CDR2 SNEGSKA (reference sequence). The CDR3 is CSARVREKLFF. The CDR3 DNA reads as TGCAGTGCTAGAGTGAGGGAAAAACTGTTTTTT.

The CDR3 nucleotides read TGTGCCAGCAGCCAAGATAGGAAAGGGAGGCTCGGCTATGGCTACACCTTC. It is translated as CASSQDRKGRLGYGYTF. J is TRBJ1-2 and V is TRBV4-2; D is unclear. The CDR3 spans 17 residues. Germline V gene sequence: CDR1 LGHNA, CDR2 YNFKEQ. V shed 0 bases and J shed 4 bases, with 18 bases lying between them.

With respect to this clone: The sample has other DNA sequences that encode this CDR3 too. J is TRBJ2-7 and V is TRBV5-1; D is undetermined. Germline lookup yields CDR1 SGHRS and CDR2 YFSETQ. This CDR3 has 11 residues. The germline V and J ends were trimmed by 5 bases and 0 bases, with 3 bases remaining between them. CDR3 in DNA: TGCGCCAGCAGTAGCTCCTACGAGCAGTACTTC. Translated: CASSSSYEQYF.

J is TRBJ1-4 and V is TRBV14; no definite D call. Germline values: CDR1 SGHDN, CDR2 FVKESK. V was shortened by 0 bases and J by 5 bases, with 13 bases between the two germline ends. CDR3 size: 16 residues. The chain's CDR3 is CASSQEAHSRNEKLFF. The CDR3 nucleotides read TGTGCCAGCAGCCAAGAGGCTCACAGCCGAAATGAAAAACTGTTTTTT. The entire variable domain, with the rest obtained from reference TRBV14 and TRBJ1-4, is as follows: EAGVTQFPSHSVIEKGQTVTLRCDPISGHDNLYWYRRVMGKEIKFLLHFVKESKQDESGMPNNRFLAERTGGTYSTLKVQPAELEDSGVYFCASSQEAHSRNEKLFFGSGTQLSVL.

The chain couples TRBV14 to TRBJ2-1; 12 nucleotides match TRBD2. The germline V gene encodes CDR1 SGHDN and CDR2 FVKESK. The CDR3 length is 15 residues. The junction had 8 bases not matched to a gene; V was cut back by 5 bases and J by 9 bases. As DNA, the CDR3 is TGTGCCAGCAGCTTCTTACTAGCGGGGGGAGGTGAGCAGTTCTTC. Protein product: CASSFLLAGGGEQFF.

The chain carries TRBV4-1 and TRBJ2-2, with a possible D match to TRBD2 (6 bases). The V and J ends lost 2 bases and 2 bases respectively, with 9 bases between them. Germline V gene sequence: CDR1 MGHRA, CDR2 YSYEKL. The length of the CDR3 is 15 residues. Here the CDR3 DNA reads TGCGCCAGCAGCCAACCCGGACTAAACACCGGGGAGCTGTTTTTT. Translation: CASSQPGLNTGELFF.

This clone was detected only once. This rearrangement joins TRBV7-2 to TRBJ1-5; D may be TRBD1 (5 bases). Trimming took 5 bases from V and 1 from J, leaving 18 bases between them. The germline V gene has CDR1 SGHTA and CDR2 FQGNSA. This CDR3 has 17 residues. The CDR3 DNA follows: TGTGCCAGCAGCCATCTTGGGGTCGGGGGGAGCAATCAGCCCCAGCATTTT. Translated, it gives CASSHLGVGGSNQPQHF.

The chain uses TRBV2 and TRBJ2-5; 7 positions match TRBD1. The CDR3 is 17 residues long. The trim removed 2 bases at V and 0 bases at J, leaving 9 bases unmatched. Germline CDR1 is SNHLY and CDR2 is FYNNEI. This CDR3 is CASSERKRDRDQETQYF. In DNA form, the CDR3 reads TGTGCCAGCAGTGAAAGGAAGCGAGACAGGGACCAAGAGACCCAGTACTTC. The whole variable domain, remainder taken from reference TRBV2 and TRBJ2-5, is EPEVTQTPSHQVTQMGQEVILRCVPISNHLYFYWYRQILGQKVEFLVSFYNNEISEKSEIFDDQFSVERPDGSNFTLKIRSTKLEDSAMYFCASSERKRDRDQETQYFGPGTRLLVL.

The rearrangement joins TRBV19 to TRBJ1-1; D not certain. Germline CDR1 is LNHDA and CDR2 is SQIVND (reference sequence). Trimming stripped 4 bases from V and 1 base from J, with 7 bases between. This CDR3 contains 13 residues. The CDR3 here is CASSKLGNTEAFF. The CDR3 coding sequence is TGTGCCAGTAGTAAACTAGGGAACACTGAAGCTTTCTTT.

The chain is built from TRBV30 and TRBJ2-5, with 13 bases lining up with TRBD2. Trimming cost V 0 bases and J 4 bases; bases outside gene matches: 5. CDR1 is GTSNPN and CDR2 is SVGIG in the germline V gene (reference sequence). CDR3 size: 16 residues. The CDR3 spells CAWSVLGLAGLETQYF. In nucleotides, the CDR3 is TGTGCCTGGAGTGTACTGGGACTAGCGGGGTTAGAGACCCAGTACTTC.

The CDR3: CASSRVDLGQGLYTEAFF. Written as DNA, the CDR3 is TGCGCCAGCAGCCGGGTCGACCTGGGACAGGGTTTGTACACTGAAGCTTTCTTT. This chain connects TRBV4-1 to TRBJ1-1; 9 positions match TRBD1. The CDR3 is made up of 18 amino acids. Germline V gives CDR1 MGHRA, CDR2 YSYEKL. Trimming removed 4 bases from V and 3 bases from J; junction bases left unmatched: 15.

This chain connects TRBV10-1 to TRBJ2-7, with 10 nucleotides matching TRBD2. In germline, CDR1 is WNHNN, CDR2 SYGVQD (reference sequence). V dropped 0 bases and J dropped 4; count of bases not matched to a gene: 9. The CDR3 is made up of 17 amino acids. CDR3 region: CASSESRPSGSLYEQYF. Here the CDR3 DNA reads TGCGCCAGCAGTGAGTCCCGTCCTAGCGGGAGTTTGTACGAGCAGTACTTC.

CDR3 nucleotides: TGTGCCAGCAGCTTCTTAGTGGGCTCGAACACTGAAGCTTTCTTT. Protein product: CASSFLVGSNTEAFF. This chain joins TRBV11-2 and TRBJ1-1; no clear D gene. CDR1 and CDR2 (germline): SGHAT, FQNNGV. The germline V and J ends were trimmed by 3 bases and 1 base, with 12 bases remaining between them. The CDR3 has 15 residues.

V is TRBV11-2 and J is TRBJ2-1, with a possible D match to TRBD1 (5 bases). CDR1 and CDR2 (germline): SGHAT, FQNNGV. The CDR3 spans 17 residues. V was cut by 4 bases and J by 4 bases, with 20 bases left in between. The CDR3 DNA reads as TGTGCCAGCAGCTATCGTGGGGCTCCCCCCCTTTACAATGAGCAGTTCTTC. Translation: CASSYRGAPPLYNEQFF.